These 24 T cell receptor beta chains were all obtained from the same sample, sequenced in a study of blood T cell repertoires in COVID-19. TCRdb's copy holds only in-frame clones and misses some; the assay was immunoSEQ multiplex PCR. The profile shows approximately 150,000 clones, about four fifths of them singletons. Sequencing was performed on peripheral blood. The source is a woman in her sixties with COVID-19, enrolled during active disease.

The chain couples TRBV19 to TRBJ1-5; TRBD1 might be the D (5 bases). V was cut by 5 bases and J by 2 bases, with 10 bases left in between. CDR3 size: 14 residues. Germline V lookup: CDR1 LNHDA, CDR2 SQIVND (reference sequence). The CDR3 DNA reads TGTGCCAGTAGTCCCCGGGGGGGCAATCAGCCCCAGCATTTT. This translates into CASSPRGGNQPQHF. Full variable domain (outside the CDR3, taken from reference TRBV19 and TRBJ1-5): DGGITQSPKYLFRKEGQNVTLSCEQNLNHDAMYWYRQDPGQGLRLIYYSQIVNDFQKGDIAEGYSVSREKKESFPLTVTSAQKNPTAFYLCASSPRGGNQPQHFGDGTRLSIL.

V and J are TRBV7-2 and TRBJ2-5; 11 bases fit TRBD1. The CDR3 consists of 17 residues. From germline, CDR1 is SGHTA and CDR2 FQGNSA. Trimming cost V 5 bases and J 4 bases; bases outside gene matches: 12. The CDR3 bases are TGTGCCAGCAGCCCCTGGGTGGGACAGGGGGTAGGAGAGACCCAGTACTTC. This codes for CASSPWVGQGVGETQYF.

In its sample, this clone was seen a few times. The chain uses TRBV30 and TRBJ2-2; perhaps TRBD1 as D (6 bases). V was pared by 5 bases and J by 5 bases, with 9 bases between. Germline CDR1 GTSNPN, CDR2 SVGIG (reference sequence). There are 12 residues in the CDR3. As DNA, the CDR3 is TGTGCCTGGGCAGGGGAAACCGGGGAGCTGTTTTTT. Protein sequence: CAWAGETGELFF.

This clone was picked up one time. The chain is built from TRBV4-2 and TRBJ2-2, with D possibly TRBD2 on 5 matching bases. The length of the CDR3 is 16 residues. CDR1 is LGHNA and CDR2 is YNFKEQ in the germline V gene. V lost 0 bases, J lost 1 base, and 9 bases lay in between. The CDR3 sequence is CASSQDVRENTGELFF. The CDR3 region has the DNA TGTGCCAGCAGCCAAGACGTCCGGGAGAACACCGGGGAGCTGTTTTTT.

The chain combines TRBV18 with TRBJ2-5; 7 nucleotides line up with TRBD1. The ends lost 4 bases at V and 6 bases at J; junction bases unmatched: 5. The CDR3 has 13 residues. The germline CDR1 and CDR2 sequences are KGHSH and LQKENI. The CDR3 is CASSQGARKTQYF. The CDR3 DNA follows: TGTGCCAGCTCACAGGGGGCGCGGAAGACCCAGTACTTC.

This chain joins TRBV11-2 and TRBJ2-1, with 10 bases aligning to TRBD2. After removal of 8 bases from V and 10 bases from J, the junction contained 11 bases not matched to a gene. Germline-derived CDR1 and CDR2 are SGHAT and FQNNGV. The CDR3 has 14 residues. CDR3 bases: TGTGCCAGCGGGCCTAGCGGGAGTCGCAAAGAGCAGTTCTTC. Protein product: CASGPSGSRKEQFF. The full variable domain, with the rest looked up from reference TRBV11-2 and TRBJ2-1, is EAGVAQSPRYKIIEKRQSVAFWCNPISGHATLYWYQQILGQGPKLLIQFQNNGVVDDSQLPKDRFSAERLKGVDSTLKIQPAKLEDSAVYLCASGPSGSRKEQFFGPGTRLTVL.

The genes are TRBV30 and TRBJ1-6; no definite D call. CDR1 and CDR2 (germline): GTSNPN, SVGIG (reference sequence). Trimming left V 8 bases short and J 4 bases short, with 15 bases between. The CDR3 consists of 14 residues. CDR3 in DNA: TGTGCCGTGGGCAGTTCTGGATATAATTCACCCCTCCACTTT. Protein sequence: CAVGSSGYNSPLHF.

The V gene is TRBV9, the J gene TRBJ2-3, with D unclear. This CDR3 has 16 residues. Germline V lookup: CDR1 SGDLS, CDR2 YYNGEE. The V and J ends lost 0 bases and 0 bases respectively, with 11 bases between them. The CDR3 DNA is TGTGCCAGCAGCGTAGACTCGGCGGTAAGCACAGATACGCAGTATTTT. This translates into CASSVDSAVSTDTQYF.

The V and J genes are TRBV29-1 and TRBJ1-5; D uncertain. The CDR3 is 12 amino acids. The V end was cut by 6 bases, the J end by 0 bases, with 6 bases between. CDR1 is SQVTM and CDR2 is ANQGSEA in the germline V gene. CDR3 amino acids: CSVVSSNQPQHF. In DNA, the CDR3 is TGCAGCGTCGTGAGTAGCAATCAGCCCCAGCATTTT.

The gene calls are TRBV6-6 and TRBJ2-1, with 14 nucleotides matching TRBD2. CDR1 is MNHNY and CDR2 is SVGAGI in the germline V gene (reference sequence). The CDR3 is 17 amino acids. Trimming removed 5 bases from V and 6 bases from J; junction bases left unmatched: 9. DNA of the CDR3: TGTGCCAGCAGTCCCCCCCTGGGACTAGCGGGAGTCAATGAGCAGTTCTTC. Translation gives CASSPPLGLAGVNEQFF.

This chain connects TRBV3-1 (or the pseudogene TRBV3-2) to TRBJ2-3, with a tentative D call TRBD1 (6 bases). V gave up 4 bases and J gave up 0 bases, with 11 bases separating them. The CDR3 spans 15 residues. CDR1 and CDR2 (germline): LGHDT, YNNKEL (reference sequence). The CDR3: CASSPTGHSTDTQYF. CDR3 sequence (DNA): TGTGCCAGCAGCCCAACAGGGCACAGCACAGATACGCAGTATTTT.

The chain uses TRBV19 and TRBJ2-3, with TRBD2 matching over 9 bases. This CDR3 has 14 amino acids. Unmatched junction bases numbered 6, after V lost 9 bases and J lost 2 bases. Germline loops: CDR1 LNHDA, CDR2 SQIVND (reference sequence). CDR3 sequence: CASRAGGPTDTQYF. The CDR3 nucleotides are TGTGCCAGCCGAGCGGGAGGACCCACAGATACGCAGTATTTT. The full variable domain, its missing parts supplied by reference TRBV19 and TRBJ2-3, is DGGITQSPKYLFRKEGQNVTLSCEQNLNHDAMYWYRQDPGQGLRLIYYSQIVNDFQKGDIAEGYSVSREKKESFPLTVTSAQKNPTAFYLCASRAGGPTDTQYFGPGTRLTVL.

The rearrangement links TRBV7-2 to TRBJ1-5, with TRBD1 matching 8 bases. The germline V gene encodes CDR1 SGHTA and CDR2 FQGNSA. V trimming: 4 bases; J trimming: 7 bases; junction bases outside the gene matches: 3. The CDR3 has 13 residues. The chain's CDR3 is CASSSDRGQPQHF. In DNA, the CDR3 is TGTGCCAGCAGCTCAGACAGGGGCCAGCCCCAGCATTTT.

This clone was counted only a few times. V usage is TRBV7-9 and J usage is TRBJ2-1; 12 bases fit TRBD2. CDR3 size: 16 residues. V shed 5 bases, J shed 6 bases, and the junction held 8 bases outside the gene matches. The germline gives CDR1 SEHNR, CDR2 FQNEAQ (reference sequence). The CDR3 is CASSPLTSGGSNEQFF. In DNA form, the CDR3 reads TGTGCCAGCAGCCCATTGACTAGCGGGGGTTCCAATGAGCAGTTCTTC.

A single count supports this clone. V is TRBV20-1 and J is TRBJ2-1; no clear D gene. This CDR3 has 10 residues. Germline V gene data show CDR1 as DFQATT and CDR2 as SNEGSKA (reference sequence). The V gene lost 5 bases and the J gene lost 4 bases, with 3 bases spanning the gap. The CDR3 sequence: CSAQYNEQFF. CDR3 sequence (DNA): TGCAGTGCTCAGTACAATGAGCAGTTCTTC.

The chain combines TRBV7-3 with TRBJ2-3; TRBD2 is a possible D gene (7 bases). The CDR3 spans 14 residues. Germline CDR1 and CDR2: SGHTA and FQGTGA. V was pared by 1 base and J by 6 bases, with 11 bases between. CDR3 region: CASSLRGGEDTQYF. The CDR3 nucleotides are TGTGCCAGCAGCTTAAGGGGGGGCGAGGATACGCAGTATTTT.

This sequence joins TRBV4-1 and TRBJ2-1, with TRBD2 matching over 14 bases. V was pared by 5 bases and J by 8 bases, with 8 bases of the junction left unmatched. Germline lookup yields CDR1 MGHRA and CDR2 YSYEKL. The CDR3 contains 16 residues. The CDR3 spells CASSGRLAGGVYEQFF. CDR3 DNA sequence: TGCGCCAGCAGCGGCCGACTAGCGGGAGGGGTCTATGAGCAGTTCTTC.

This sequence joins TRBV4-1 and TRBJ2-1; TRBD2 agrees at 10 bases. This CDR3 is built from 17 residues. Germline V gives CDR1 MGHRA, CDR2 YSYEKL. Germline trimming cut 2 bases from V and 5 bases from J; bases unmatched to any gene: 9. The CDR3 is CASSQSAGLAQNNEQFF. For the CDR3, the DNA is TGCGCCAGCAGCCAATCAGCGGGACTAGCGCAGAACAATGAGCAGTTCTTC.

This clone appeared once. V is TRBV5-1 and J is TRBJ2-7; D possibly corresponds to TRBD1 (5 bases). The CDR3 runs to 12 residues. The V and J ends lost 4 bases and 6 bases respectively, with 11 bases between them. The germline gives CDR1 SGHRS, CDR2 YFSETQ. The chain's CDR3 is CASSLRGSEQYF. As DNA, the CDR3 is TGCGCCAGCAGCCTTAGGGGAAGCGAGCAGTACTTC.

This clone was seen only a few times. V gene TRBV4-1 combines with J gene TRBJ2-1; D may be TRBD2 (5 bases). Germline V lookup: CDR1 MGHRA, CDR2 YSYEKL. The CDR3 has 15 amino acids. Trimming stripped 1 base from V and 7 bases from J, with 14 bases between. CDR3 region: CASSQGESAWNEQFF. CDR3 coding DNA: TGCGCCAGCAGCCAAGGGGAGTCGGCGTGGAATGAGCAGTTCTTC.

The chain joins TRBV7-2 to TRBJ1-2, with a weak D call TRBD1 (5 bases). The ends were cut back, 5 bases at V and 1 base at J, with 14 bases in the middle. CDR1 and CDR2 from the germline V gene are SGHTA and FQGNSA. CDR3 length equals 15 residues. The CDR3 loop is CASSPREIFNYGYTF. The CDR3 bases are TGTGCCAGCAGCCCCAGGGAAATATTTAACTATGGCTACACCTTC.

CDR3 region: CASSDSRDRGGGTEAFF. In nucleotides, the CDR3 is TGTGCCAGCAGCGATTCCCGGGACAGGGGAGGCGGCACTGAAGCTTTCTTT. The V gene is TRBV9, the J gene TRBJ1-1; 10 nucleotides line up with TRBD1. There are 17 residues in the CDR3. From germline, CDR1 is SGDLS and CDR2 YYNGEE. Losses at the gene ends were 3 bases for V and 4 bases for J; bases not matched to a gene: 12. Drawing the rest from reference TRBV9 and TRBJ1-1, the complete variable domain is DSGVTQTPKHLITATGQRVTLRCSPRSGDLSVYWYQQSLDQGLQFLIQYYNGEERAKGNILERFSAQQFPDLHSELNLSSLELGDSALYFCASSDSRDRGGGTEAFFGQGTRLTVV.

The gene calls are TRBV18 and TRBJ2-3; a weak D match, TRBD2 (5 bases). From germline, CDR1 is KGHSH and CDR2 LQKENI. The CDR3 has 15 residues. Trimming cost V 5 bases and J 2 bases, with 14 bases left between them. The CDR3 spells CASSLASPPTDTQYF. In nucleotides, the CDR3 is TGTGCCAGCTCATTAGCGAGCCCCCCCACAGATACGCAGTATTTT. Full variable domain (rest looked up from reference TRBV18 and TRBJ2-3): NAGVMQNPRHLVRRRGQEARLRCSPMKGHSHVYWYRQLPEEGLKFMVYLQKENIIDESGMPKERFSAEFPKEGPSILRIQQVVRGDSAAYFCASSLASPPTDTQYFGPGTRLTVL.

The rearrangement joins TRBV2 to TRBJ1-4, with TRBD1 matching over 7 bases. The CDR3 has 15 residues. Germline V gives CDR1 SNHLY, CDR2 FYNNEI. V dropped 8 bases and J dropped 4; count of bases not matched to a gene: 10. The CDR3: CASSEETGINEKLFF. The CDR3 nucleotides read TGTGCCAGCTCGGAGGAGACAGGGATTAATGAAAAACTGTTTTTT.